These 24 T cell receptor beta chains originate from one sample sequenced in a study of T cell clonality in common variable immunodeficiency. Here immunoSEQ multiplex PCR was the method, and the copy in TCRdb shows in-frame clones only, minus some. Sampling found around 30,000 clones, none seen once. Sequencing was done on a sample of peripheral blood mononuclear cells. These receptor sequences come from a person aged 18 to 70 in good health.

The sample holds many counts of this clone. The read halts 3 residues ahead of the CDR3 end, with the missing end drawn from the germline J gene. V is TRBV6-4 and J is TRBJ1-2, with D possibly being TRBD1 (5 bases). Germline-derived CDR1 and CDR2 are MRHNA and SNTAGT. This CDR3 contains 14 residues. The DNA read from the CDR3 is TGTGCCAGCAGTGACTCCGAGGGGACTGCCGGC. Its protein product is CASSDSEGTAG. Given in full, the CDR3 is CASSDSEGTAGYTF.

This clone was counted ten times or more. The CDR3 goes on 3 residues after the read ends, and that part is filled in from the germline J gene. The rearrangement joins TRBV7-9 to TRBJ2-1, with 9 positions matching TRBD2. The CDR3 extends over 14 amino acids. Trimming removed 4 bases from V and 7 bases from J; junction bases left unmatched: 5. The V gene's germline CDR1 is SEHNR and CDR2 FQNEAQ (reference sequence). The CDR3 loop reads CASSSSGAGNEQFF. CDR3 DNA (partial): TGTGCCAGCAGCTCTAGCGGGGCGGGGAATGAG.

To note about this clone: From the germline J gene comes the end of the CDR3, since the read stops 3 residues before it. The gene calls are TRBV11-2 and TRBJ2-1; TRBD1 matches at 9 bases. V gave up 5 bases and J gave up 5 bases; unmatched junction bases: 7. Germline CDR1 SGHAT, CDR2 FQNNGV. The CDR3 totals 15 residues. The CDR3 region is CASSRRQGVNNEQFF. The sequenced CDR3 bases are TGTGCCAGCAGCCGCCGACAGGGGGTTAACAATGAG.

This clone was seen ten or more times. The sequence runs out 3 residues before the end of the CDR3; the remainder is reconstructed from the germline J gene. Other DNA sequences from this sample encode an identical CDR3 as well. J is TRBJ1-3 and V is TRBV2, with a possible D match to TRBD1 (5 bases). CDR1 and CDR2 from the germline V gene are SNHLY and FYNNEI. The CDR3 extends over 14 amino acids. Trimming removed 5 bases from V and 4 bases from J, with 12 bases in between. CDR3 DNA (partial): TGTGCCAGCAGTTCTACAGGTCCAGGAAACACC. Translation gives CASSSTGPGNT. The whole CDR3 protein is CASSSTGPGNTIYF.

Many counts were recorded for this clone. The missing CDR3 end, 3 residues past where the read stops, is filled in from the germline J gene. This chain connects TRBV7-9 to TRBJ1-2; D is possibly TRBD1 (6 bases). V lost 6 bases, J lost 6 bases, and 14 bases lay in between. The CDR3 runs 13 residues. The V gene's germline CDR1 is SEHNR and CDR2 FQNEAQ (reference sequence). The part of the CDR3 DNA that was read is TGTGCCAGCAGTCCAGACCGGGACAATGGC. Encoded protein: CASSPDRDNG. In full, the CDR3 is CASSPDRDNGYTF.

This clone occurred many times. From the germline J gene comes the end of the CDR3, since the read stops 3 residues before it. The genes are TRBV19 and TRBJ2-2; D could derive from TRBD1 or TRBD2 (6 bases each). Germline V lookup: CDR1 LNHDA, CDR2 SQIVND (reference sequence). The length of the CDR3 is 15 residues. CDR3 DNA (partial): TGTGCCAGTAGTCCCCGGCAGGGGCGGGATGAAAAG. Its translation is CASSPRQGRDEK. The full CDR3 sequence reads CASSPRQGRDEKLFF.

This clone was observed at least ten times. CDR3 in amino acids: CASSQDGTGGGETQYF. The sequenced CDR3 bases are TGTGCCAGCAGCCAAGATGGGACAGGGGGCGGAGAGACC. This sequence joins TRBV14 and TRBJ2-5; 12 bases are a match to TRBD1. The read finishes 3 residues shy of the CDR3 end, and the germline J gene is used to complete it. After removal of 0 bases from V and 4 bases from J, the junction contained 3 bases not matched to a gene. The CDR3 loop spans 16 amino acids. Looked up from germline, CDR1 is SGHDN and CDR2 is FVKESK.

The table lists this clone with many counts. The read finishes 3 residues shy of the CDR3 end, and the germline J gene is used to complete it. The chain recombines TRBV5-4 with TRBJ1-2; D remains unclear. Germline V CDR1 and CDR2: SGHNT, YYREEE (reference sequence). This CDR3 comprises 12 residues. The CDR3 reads CASRREGETYTF. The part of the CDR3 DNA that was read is TGTGCCAGCCGCCGTGAGGGCGAGACC.

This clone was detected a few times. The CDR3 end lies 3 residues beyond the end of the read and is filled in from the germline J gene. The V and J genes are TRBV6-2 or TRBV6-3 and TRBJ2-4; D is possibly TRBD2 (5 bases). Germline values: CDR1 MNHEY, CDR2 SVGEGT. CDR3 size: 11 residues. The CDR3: CASSSRGGQYF. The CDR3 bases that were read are TGTGCCAGCAGTTCCCGGGGTGGT.

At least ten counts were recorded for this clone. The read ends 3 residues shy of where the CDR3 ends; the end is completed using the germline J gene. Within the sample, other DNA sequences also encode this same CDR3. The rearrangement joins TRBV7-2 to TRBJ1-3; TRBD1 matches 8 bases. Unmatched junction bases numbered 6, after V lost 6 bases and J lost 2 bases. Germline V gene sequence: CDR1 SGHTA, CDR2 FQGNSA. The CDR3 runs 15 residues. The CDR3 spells CASRETGAAGNTIYF. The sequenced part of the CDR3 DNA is TGTGCCAGCAGAGAGACAGGGGCGGCTGGAAACACC.

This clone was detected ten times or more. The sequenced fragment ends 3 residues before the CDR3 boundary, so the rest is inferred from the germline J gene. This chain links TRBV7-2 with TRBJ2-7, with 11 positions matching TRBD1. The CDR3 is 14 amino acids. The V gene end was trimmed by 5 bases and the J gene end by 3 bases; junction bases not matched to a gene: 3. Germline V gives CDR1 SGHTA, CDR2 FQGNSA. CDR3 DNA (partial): TGTGCCAGCAGCCCTGGGACAGGGGGCTACGAG. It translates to CASSPGTGGYE. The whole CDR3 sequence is CASSPGTGGYEQYF. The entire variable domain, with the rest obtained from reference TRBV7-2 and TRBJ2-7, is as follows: GAGVSQSPSNKVTEKGKDVELRCDPISGHTALYWYRQSLGQGLEFLIYFQGNSAPDKSGLPSDRFSAERTGGSVSTLTIQRTQQEDSAVYLCASSPGTGGYEQYFGPGTRLTVT.

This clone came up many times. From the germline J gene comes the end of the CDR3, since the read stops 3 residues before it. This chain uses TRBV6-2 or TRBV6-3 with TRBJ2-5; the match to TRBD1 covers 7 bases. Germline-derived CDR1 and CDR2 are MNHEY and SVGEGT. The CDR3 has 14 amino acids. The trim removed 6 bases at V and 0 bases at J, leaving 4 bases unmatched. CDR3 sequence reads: CASRRQGNQETQYF. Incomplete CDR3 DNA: TGTGCCAGCAGGAGACAGGGTAACCAAGAGACC.

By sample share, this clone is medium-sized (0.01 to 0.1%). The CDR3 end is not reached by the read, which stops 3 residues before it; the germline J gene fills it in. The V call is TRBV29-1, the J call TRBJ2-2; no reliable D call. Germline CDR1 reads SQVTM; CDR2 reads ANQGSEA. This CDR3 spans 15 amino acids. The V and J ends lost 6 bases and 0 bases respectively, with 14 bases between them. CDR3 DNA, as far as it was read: TGCAGCGTCGTATCCCCTATAACGAACACCGGGGAG. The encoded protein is CSVVSPITNTGE. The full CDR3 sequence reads CSVVSPITNTGELFF.

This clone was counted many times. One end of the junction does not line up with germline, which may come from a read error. CDR3 sequence: CASSKERVSSHNEQFF. CDR3 bases read: TGTGCCAGCAGCAAAGAGCGGGTAAGCTCTCACAATGAG. This chain uses TRBV4-2 with TRBJ2-1, with a tentative D call TRBD2 (6 bases). The CDR3 is cut off 3 residues early in the read; its end comes from the germline J gene. The germline gives CDR1 LGHNA, CDR2 YNFKEQ. The length of the CDR3 is 16 residues.

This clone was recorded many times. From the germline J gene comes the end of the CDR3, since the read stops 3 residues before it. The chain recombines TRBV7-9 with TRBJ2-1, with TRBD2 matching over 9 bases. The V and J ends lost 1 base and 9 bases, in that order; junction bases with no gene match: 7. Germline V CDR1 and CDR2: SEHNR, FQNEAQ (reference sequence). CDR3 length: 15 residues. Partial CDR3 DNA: TGTGCCAGCAGCTTAGTTAGCGGGAGAATAGGTGAG. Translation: CASSLVSGRIGE. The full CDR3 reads CASSLVSGRIGEQFF.

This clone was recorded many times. The covered CDR3 bases are TGCAGTGCTCCCTTCGGGGGGGGCGGTGGGAACACCGGGGAG. It is translated as CSAPFGGGGGNTGE. The full CDR3 protein reads CSAPFGGGGGNTGELFF. The rearrangement links TRBV20-1 to TRBJ2-2; 8 bases are shared with TRBD2. The observed sequence ends 3 residues before the CDR3 terminus, with the missing tail filled in from the germline J gene. The germline CDR1 and CDR2 sequences are DFQATT and SNEGSKA (reference sequence). V gave up 5 bases and J gave up 1 base; unmatched junction bases: 12. This CDR3 has 17 amino acids.

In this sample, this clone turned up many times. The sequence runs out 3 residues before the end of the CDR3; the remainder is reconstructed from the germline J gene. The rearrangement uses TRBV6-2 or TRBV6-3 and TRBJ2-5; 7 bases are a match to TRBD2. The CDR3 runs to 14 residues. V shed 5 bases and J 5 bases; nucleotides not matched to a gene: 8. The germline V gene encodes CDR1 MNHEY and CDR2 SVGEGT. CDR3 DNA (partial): TGTGCCAGCAGTCCAATAGCGGGCCAGGAGACC. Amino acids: CASSPIAGQET. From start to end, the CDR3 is CASSPIAGQETQYF.

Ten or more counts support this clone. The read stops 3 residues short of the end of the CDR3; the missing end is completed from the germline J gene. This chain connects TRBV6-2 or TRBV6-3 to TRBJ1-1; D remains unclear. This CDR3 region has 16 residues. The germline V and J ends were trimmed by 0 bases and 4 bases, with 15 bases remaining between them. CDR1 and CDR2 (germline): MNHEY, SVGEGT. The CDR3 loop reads CASSYSEYGVVTEAFF. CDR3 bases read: TGTGCCAGCAGTTACTCGGAATACGGGGTTGTCACTGAA.

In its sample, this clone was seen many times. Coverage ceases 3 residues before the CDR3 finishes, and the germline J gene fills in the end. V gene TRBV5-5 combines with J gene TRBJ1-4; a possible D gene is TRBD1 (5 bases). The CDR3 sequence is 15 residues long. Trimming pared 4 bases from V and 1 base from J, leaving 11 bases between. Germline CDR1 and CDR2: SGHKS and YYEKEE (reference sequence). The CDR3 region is CASSRGWGTNEKLFF. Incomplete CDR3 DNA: TGTGCCAGCAGCAGGGGTTGGGGAACTAATGAAAAA. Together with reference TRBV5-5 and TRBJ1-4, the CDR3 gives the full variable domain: DAGVTQSPTHLIKTRGQQVTLRCSPISGHKSVSWYQQVLGQGPQFIFQYYEKEERGRGNFPDRFSARQFPNYSSELNVNALLLGDSALYLCASSRGWGTNEKLFFGSGTQLSVL.

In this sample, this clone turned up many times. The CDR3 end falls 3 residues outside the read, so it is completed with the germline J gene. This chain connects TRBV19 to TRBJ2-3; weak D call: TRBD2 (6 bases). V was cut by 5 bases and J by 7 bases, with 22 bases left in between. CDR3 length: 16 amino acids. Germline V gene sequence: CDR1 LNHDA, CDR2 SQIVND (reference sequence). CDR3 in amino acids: CASSGSPSGGRNTQYF. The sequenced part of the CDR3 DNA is TGTGCCAGTAGTGGCTCCCCCAGCGGTGGGAGGAATACG.

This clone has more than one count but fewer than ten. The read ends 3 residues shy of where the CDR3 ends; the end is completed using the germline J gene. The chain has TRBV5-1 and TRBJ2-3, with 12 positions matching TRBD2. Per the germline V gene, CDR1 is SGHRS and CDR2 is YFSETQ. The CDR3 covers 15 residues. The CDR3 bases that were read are TGCGCCAGCAAACTAGCGGGGGGCAGACAAGAGACG. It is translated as CASKLAGGRQET. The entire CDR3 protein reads CASKLAGGRQETQYF.

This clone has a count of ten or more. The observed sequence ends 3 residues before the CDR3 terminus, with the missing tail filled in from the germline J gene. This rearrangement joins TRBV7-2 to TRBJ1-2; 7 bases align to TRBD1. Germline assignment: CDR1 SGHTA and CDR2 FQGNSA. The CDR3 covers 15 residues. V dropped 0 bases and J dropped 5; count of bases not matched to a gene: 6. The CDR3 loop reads CASSLARDSWYGYTF. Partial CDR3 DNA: TGTGCCAGCAGCTTAGCGCGGGACAGTTGGTATGGC.

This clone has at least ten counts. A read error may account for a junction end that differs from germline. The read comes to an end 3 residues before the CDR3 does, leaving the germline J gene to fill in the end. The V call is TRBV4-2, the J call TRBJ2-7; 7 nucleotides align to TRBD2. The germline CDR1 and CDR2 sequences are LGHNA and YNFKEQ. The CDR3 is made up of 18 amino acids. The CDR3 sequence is CASSQDFSGAGGNYEQYF. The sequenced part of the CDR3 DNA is TGCGCCAGCAGCCAAGATTTCAGTGGGGCCGGGGGGAACTACGAG.

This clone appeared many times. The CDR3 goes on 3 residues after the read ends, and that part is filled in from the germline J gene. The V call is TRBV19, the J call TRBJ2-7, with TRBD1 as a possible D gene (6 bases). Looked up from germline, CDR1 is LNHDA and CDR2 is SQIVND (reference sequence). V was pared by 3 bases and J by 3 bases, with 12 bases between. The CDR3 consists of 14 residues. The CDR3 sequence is CASSIVGTSYEQYF. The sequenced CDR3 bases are TGTGCCAGTAGTATCGTCGGGACAAGCTACGAG.